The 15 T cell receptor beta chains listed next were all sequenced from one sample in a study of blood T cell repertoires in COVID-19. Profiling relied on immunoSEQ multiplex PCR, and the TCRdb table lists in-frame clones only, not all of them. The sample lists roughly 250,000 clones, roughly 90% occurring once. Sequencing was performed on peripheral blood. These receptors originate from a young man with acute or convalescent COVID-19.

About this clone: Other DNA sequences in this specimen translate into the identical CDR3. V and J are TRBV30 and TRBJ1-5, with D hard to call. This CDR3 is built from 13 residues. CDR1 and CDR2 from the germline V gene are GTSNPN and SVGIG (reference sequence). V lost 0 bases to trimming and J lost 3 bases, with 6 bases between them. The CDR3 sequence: CAWSVGVNQPQHF. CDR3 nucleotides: TGTGCCTGGAGTGTGGGAGTCAATCAGCCCCAGCATTTT.

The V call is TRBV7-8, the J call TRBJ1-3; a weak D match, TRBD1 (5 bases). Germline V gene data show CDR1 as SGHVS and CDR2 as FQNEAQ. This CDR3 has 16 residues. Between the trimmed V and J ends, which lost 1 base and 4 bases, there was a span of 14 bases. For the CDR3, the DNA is TGTGCCAGCAGCTTAGTTGGGGCTTTCTCAGGAAACACCATATATTTT. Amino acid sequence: CASSLVGAFSGNTIYF.

The chain's CDR3 is CASRSQGGEQYF. The CDR3 DNA is TGTGCCAGCAGATCTCAGGGGGGCGAGCAGTACTTC. The chain has TRBV11-2 and TRBJ2-7; D possibly corresponds to TRBD1 (7 bases). Germline lookup yields CDR1 SGHAT and CDR2 FQNNGV. Trimming shortened V by 6 bases and J by 6 bases, and 12 bases separated the two germline ends. This CDR3 has 12 residues.

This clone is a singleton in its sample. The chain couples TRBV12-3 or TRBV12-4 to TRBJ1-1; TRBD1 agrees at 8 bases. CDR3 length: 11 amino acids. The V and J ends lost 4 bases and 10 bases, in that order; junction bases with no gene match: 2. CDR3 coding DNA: TGTGCCAGCAGTTCCGGACAGGGAGCTTTCTTT. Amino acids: CASSSGQGAFF.

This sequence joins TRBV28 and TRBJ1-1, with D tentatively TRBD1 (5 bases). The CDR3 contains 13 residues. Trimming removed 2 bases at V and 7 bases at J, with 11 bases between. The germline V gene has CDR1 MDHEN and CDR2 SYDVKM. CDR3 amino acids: CASSLKDTHEAFF. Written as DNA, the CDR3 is TGTGCCAGCAGTTTAAAGGACACCCATGAAGCTTTCTTT.

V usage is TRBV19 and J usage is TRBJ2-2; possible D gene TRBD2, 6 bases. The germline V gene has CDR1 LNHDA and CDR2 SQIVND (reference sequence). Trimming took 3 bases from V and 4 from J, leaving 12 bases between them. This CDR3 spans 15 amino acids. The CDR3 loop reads CASSMRGKATGELFF. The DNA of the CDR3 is TGTGCCAGTAGTATGCGGGGAAAAGCCACCGGGGAGCTGTTTTTT.

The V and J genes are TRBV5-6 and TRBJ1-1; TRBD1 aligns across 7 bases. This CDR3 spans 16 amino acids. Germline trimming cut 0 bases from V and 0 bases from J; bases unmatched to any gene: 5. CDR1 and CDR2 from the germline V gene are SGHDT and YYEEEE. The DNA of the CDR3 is TGTGCCAGCAGCTTGGGGAGGGGGCGGTTGAACACTGAAGCTTTCTTT. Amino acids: CASSLGRGRLNTEAFF.

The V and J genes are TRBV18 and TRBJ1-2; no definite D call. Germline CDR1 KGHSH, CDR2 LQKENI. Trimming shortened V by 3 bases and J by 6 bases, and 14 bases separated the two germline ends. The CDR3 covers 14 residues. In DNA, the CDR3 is TGTGCCAGCTCACCCACCCGGGAATTTAATGGCTACACCTTC. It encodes CASSPTREFNGYTF. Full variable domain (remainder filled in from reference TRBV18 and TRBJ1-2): NAGVMQNPRHLVRRRGQEARLRCSPMKGHSHVYWYRQLPEEGLKFMVYLQKENIIDESGMPKERFSAEFPKEGPSILRIQQVVRGDSAAYFCASSPTREFNGYTFGSGTRLTVV.

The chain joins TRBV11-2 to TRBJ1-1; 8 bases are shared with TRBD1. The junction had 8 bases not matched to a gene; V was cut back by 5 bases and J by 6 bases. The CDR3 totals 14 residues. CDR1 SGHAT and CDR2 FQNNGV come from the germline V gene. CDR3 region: CASSPRQGRAEAFF. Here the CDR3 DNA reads TGTGCCAGCAGCCCGCGACAGGGGAGGGCTGAAGCTTTCTTT.

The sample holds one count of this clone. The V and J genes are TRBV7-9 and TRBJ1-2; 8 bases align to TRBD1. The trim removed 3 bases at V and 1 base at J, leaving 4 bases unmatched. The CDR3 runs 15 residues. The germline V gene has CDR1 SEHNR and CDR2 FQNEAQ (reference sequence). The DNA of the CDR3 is TGTGCCAGCAGCTTGAACAGGGGGGATAACTATGGCTACACCTTC. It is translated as CASSLNRGDNYGYTF.

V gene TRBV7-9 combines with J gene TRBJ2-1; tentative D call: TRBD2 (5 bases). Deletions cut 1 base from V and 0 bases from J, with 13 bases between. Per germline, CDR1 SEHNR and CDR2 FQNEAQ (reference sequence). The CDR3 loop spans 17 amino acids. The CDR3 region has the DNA TGTGCCAGCAGCTTAGGGAGGCCAGCTAGCTCCTACAATGAGCAGTTCTTC. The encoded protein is CASSLGRPASSYNEQFF.

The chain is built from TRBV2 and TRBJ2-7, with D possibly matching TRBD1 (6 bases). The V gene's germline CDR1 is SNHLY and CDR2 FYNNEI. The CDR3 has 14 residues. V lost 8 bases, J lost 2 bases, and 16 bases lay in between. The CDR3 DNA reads TGTGCCAGCGAGGACAGCCAGATAACCTACGAGCAGTACTTC. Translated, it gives CASEDSQITYEQYF.

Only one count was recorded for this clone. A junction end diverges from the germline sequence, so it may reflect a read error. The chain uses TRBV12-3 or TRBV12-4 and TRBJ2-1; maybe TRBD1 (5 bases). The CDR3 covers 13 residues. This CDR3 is CASSSRDRSEEFF. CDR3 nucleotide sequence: TGTGCCAGCAGTTCCAGAGACAGATCTGAGGAGTTCTTC.

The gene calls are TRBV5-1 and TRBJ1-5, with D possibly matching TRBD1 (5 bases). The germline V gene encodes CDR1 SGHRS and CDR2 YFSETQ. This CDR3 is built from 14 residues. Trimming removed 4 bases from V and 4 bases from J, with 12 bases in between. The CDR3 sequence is CASSPFAGNQPQHF. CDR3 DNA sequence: TGCGCCAGCAGCCCGTTTGCAGGGAATCAGCCCCAGCATTTT.

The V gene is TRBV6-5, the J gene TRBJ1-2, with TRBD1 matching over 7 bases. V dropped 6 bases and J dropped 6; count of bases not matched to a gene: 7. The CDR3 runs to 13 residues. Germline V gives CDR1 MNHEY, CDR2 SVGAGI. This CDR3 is CASRVDRWNGYTF. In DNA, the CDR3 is TGTGCCAGCAGAGTGGACAGGTGGAATGGCTACACCTTC.